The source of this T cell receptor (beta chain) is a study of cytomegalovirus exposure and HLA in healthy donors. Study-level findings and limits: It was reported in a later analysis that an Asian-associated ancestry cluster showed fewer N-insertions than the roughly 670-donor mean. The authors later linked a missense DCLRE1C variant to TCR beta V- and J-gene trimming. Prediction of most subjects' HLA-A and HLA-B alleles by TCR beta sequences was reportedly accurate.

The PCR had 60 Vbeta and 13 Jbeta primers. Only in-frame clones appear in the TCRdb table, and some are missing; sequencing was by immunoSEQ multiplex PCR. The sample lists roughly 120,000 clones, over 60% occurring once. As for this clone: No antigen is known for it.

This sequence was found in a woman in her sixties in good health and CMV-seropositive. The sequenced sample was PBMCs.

CDR3 bases: TGTGCCAGCCGAAAGACTCAGGGGCAGAACACTGAAGCTTTCTTT. Encoded protein: CASRKTQGQNTEAFF. This chain connects TRBV2 to TRBJ1-1; TRBD1 might be the D (6 bases). Trimming took 8 bases from V and 1 from J, leaving 17 bases between them. The length of the CDR3 is 15 residues. From germline, CDR1 is SNHLY and CDR2 FYNNEI. Variable domain in full (rest from reference TRBV2 and TRBJ1-1): EPEVTQTPSHQVTQMGQEVILRCVPISNHLYFYWYRQILGQKVEFLVSFYNNEISEKSEIFDDQFSVERPDGSNFTLKIRSTKLEDSAMYFCASRKTQGQNTEAFFGQGTRLTVV.